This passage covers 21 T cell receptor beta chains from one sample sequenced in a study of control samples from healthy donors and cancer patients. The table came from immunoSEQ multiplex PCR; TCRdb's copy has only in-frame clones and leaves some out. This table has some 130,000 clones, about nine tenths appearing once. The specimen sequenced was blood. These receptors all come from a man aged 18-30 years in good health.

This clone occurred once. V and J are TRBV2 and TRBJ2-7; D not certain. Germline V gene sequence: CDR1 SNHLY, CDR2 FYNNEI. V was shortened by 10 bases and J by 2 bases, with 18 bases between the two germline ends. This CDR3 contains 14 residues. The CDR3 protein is CATKGAGLTYEQYF. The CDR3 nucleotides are TGTGCCACCAAAGGTGCAGGCCTAACCTACGAGCAGTACTTC.

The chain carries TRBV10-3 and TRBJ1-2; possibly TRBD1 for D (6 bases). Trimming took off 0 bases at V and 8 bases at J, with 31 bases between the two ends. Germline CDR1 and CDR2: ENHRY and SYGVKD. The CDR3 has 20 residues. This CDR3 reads CAISESSHRRPGASLGGYTF. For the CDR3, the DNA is TGTGCCATCAGTGAGTCGAGTCATAGGCGGCCAGGGGCCTCTTTGGGGGGCTACACCTTC.

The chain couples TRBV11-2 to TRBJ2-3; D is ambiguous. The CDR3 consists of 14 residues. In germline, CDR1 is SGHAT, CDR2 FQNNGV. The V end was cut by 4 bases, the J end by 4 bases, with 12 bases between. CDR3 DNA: TGTGCCAGCAGCTCCGGGCAGGCCGCAGATACGCAGTATTTT. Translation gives CASSSGQAADTQYF.

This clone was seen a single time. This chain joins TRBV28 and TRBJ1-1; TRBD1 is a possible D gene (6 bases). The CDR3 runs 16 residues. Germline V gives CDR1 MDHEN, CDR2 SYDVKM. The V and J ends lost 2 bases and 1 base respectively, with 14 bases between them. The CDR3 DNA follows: TGTGCCAGCAGTTTAGGGGGAGCAGGGGAGAACACTGAAGCTTTCTTT. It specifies CASSLGGAGENTEAFF.

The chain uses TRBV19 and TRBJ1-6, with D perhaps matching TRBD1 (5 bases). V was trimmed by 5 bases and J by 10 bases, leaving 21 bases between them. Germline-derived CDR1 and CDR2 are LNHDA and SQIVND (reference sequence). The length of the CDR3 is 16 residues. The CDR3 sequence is CASSPRGGRKNSPLHF. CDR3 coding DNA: TGTGCCAGTAGTCCCCGGGGGGGGAGGAAGAACTCACCCCTCCACTTT.

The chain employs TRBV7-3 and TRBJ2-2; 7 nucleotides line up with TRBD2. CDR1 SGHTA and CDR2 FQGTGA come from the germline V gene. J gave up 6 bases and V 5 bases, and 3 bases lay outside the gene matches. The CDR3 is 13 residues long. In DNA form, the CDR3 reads TGTGCCAGCAGCCCGGCGGGGGCCGGGGAGCTGTTTTTT. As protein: CASSPAGAGELFF.

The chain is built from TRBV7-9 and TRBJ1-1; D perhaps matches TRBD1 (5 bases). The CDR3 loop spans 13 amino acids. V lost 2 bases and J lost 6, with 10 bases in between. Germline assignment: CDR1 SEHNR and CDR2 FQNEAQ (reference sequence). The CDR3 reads CASSLMGGAEAFF. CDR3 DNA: TGTGCCAGCAGCTTAATGGGAGGGGCTGAAGCTTTCTTT. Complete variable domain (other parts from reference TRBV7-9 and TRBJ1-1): DTGVSQNPRHKITKRGQNVTFRCDPISEHNRLYWYRQTLGQGPEFLTYFQNEAQLEKSRLLSDRFSAERPKGSFSTLEIQRTEQGDSAMYLCASSLMGGAEAFFGQGTRLTVV.

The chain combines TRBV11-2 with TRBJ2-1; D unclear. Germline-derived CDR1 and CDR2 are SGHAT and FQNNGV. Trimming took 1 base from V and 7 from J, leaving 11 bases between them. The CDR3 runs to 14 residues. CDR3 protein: CASSLVRVPNEQFF. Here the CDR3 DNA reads TGTGCCAGCAGCTTAGTTAGGGTTCCAAATGAGCAGTTCTTC.

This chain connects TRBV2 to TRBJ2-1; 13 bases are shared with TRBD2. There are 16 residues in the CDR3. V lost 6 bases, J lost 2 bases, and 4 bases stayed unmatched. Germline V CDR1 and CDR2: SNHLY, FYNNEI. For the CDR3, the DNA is TGTGCCAGCAGACAGGGGACTAGCGGGGCCTACAATGAGCAGTTCTTC. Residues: CASRQGTSGAYNEQFF.

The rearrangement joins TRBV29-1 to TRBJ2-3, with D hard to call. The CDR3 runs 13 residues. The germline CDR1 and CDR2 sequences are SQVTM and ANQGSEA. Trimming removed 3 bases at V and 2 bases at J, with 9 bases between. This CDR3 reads CSVETRLTDTQYF. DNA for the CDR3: TGCAGCGTTGAGACTCGCCTCACAGATACGCAGTATTTT.

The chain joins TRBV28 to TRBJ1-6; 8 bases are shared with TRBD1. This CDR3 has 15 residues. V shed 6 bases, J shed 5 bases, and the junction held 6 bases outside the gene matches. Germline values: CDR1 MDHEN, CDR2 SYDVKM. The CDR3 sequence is CASRRQGRDNSPLHF. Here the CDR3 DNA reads TGTGCCAGCAGACGACAGGGGAGAGATAATTCACCCCTCCACTTT.

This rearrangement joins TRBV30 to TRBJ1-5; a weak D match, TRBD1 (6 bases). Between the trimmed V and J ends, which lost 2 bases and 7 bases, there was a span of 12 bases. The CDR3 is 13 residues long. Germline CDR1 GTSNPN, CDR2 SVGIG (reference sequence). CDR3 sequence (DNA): TGTGCCTGGAGTCGGGGGCGGAACCAGCCCCAGCATTTT. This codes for CAWSRGRNQPQHF.

Here the CDR3 DNA reads TGTGCCAGCTCACCACAAGCGGGACAGGGGAATGAGCAGTTCTTC. It yields the protein CASSPQAGQGNEQFF. This rearrangement joins TRBV18 to TRBJ2-1, with 10 bases identical to TRBD1. CDR3 length: 15 residues. The J segment lost 7 bases and the V segment lost 1 base, leaving 4 bases of the junction unmatched. Per the germline V gene, CDR1 is KGHSH and CDR2 is LQKENI.

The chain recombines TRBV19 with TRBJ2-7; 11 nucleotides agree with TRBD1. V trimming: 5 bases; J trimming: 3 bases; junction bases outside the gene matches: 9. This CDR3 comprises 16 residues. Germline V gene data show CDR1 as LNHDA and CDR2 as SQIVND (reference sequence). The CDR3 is CASSANPGQGGYEQYF. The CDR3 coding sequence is TGTGCCAGTAGTGCCAACCCGGGACAGGGGGGCTACGAGCAGTACTTC.

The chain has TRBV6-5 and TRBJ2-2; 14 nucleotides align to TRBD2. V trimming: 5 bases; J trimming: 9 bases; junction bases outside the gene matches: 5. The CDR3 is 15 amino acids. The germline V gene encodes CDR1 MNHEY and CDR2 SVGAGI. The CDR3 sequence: CASSRLAGGLRELFF. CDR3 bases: TGTGCCAGCAGTCGACTAGCGGGGGGGTTAAGGGAGCTGTTTTTT.

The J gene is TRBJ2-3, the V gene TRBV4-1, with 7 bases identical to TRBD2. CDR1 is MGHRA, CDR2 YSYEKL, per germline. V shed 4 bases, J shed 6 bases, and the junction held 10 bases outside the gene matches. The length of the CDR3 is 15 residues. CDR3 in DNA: TGCGCCAGCAGCCGGGTGGGGGGGGTCCTTGATACGCAGTATTTT. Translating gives CASSRVGGVLDTQYF.

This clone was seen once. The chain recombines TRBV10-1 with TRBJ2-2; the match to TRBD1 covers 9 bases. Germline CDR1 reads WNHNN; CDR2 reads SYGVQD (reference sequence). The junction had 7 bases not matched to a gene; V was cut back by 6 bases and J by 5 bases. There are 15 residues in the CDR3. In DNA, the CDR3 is TGCGCCAGCAGGTCGGACAGGGGAGAAACCGGGGAGCTGTTTTTT. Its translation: CASRSDRGETGELFF.

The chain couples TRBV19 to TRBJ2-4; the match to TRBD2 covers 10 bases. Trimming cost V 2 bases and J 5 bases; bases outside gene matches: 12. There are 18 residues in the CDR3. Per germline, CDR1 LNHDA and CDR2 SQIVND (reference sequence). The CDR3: CASSIRGSGGAGENIQYF. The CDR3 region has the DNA TGTGCCAGTAGTATACGCGGAAGCGGGGGGGCCGGGGAAAACATTCAGTACTTC.

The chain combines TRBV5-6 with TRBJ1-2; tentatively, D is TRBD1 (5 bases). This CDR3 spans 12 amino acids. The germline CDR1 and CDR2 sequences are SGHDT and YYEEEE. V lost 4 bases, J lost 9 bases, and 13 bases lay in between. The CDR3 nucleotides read TGTGCCAGCAGCGTCGAACAGGTGCGCTACACCTTC. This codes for CASSVEQVRYTF.

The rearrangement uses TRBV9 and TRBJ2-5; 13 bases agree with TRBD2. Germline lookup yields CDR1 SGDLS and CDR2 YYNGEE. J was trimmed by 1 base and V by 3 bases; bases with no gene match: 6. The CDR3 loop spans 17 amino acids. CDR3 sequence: CASSEGGLAGSQETQYF. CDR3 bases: TGTGCCAGCAGCGAGGGGGGACTAGCGGGGTCCCAAGAGACCCAGTACTTC.

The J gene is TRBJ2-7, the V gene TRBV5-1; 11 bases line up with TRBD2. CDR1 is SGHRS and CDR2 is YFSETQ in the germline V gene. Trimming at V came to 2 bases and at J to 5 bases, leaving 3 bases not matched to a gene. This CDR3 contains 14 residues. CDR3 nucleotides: TGCGCCAGCAGCTTTAGCGGGGGGGGCAACGAGCAGTACTTC. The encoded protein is CASSFSGGGNEQYF.